The next 2 T cell receptor beta chains were all read from a single sample in a study of blood T cell repertoires in COVID-19. Here immunoSEQ multiplex PCR was the method, and the copy in TCRdb shows in-frame clones only, minus some. The sample shows about 94,000 clones, roughly 80% of them seen only once. Sequencing was carried out using peripheral blood. These receptors were obtained from a human donor in a cohort sampled during active COVID-19.

This sequence joins TRBV6-1 and TRBJ2-4, with D maybe TRBD2 (5 bases). Per the germline V gene, CDR1 is MNHNS and CDR2 is SASEGT. The CDR3 runs 14 residues. V shed 2 bases and J shed 1 base, with 6 bases lying between them. The CDR3 region is CASSERGAKNIQYF. CDR3 in DNA: TGTGCCAGCAGTGAACGGGGTGCCAAAAACATTCAGTACTTC.

This chain uses TRBV7-3 with TRBJ2-6, with a tentative D call TRBD1 (6 bases). This CDR3 is built from 15 residues. V was trimmed by 5 bases and J by 4 bases, leaving 12 bases between them. The V gene's germline CDR1 is SGHTA and CDR2 FQGTGA. CDR3 in DNA: TGTGCCAGCAGCCCCAGGGGAAGGGGGGCCAACGTCCTGACTTTC. Protein sequence: CASSPRGRGANVLTF.